This note documents a single T cell receptor (beta chain) sequence. What it binds is unknown. CDR3 size: 13 residues. Germline V gene sequence: CDR1 DFQATT, CDR2 SNEGSKA (reference sequence). It was with a sample-barcoded 5' primer and a J-beta primer mix that a second PCR of about 6 to 12 cycles was run. Sequencing of every sample gave 2.5 million or more CDR3-containing paired-end reads. In TCRdb, the 5' RACE reads were re-called with MiXCR into one record per CDR3 protein. The sample has about 730,000 distinct CDR3 sequences, approximately 39% seen once. This sample stems from a study of blood T cells in healthy people across ages. Findings and caveats of the study: Reliance upon unsorted PBMCs precluded definitive naive versus antigen-experienced comparison. In these data, TCR beta diversity tracked strongly with naive T cell percentage.

The clonotype originates from a woman aged 60-70 years in good health. V and J are TRBV20-1 and TRBJ2-5; D call uncertain. The tail of the sequence fits TRBJ2-7 better, so the J call may be wrong. The sequenced material came from blood. The CDR3 here is CSARGSVGHEQYF. The CDR3 region has the DNA TGCAGTGCTAGAGGTTCGGTGGGCCACGAGCAGTACTTC.